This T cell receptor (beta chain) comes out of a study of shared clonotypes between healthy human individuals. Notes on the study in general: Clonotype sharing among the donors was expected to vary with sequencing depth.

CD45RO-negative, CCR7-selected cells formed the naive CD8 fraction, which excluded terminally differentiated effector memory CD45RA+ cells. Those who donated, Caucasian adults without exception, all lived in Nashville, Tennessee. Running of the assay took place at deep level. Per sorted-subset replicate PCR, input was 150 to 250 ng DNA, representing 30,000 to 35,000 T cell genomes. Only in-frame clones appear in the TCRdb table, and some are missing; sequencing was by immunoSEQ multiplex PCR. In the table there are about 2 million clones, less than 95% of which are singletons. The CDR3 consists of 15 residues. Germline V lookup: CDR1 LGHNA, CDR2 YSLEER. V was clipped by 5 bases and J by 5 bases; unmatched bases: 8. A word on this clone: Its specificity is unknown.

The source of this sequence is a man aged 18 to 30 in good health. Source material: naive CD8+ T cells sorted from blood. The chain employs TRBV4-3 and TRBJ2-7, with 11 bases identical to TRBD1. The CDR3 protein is CASSYTPDRGHEQYF. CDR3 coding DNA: TGCGCCAGCAGCTATACTCCGGACAGGGGGCACGAGCAGTACTTC.